The sequence of this T cell receptor beta chain was determined in a study of blood T cell repertoires in COVID-19. About the study: The origin of the acute and convalescent COVID-19 samples was the United States, Italy and Spain. T cells, B-cell-depleted T cells, or PBMCs provided the cDNA or gDNA that served as material.

V was pared by 5 bases and J by 3 bases, with 13 bases between. The germline V gene has CDR1 SGHTA and CDR2 FQGTGA. The length of the CDR3 is 14 residues. Methods used by the authors: Reference gene primer amplification gave estimated nucleated cell counts. The method was immunoSEQ multiplex PCR; TCRdb's version includes in-frame clones alone and lacks a portion of them. Clone size and V and J calls were adopted from that table, with D and trimming inferred from the DNA. Of about 100,000 clones in the sample, almost 80% were seen once. The chain uses TRBV7-3 and TRBJ1-1, with TRBD1 as a possible D gene (6 bases). Sequenced: peripheral blood. The sequence was collected from a woman in her seventies with acute or convalescent COVID-19. CDR3 in amino acids: CASSPGGGDTEAFF. CDR3 bases: TGTGCCAGCAGCCCCGGAGGGGGGGACACTGAAGCTTTCTTT.